Each of the 28 T cell receptor beta chains below was sequenced from the same sample in a study of a mutant IDH1 vaccine in newly diagnosed glioma. Time point noted: baseline, week 1 (first vaccination visit). The treatment denotes: pre-vaccination baseline after standard-of-care therapy. Clones were read by immunoSEQ multiplex PCR, and TCRdb kept only the in-frame ones, dropping some. The sample consists of 70,000 or so clones, 83% of them appearing once. The specimen comprised peripheral blood mononuclear cells (PBMCs), sampled from a glioma patient treated with radiotherapy, temozolomide or both. The receptors stem from a woman aged 18-35 years with glioma. Some clones in this sample may be carry-over from other donors' samples.

This chain links TRBV25-1 with TRBJ2-2; D is perhaps TRBD1 or TRBD2 (5 bases each). The CDR3 spans 16 residues. V was shortened by 1 base and J by 3 bases, with 12 bases between the two germline ends. Per the germline V gene, CDR1 is MGHDK and CDR2 is SYGVNS. This chain's CDR3 is CASSEFVGRDTGELFF. For the CDR3, the DNA is TGTGCCAGCAGTGAATTTGTGGGACGGGACACCGGGGAGCTGTTTTTT.

This clone was counted only a few times. The rearrangement links TRBV4-1 to TRBJ1-2; D call uncertain. Between the trimmed V and J ends, which lost 0 bases and 3 bases, there was a span of 11 bases. The germline V gene has CDR1 MGHRA and CDR2 YSYEKL. The CDR3 is 15 residues long. The CDR3 is CASSQDTSGYYGYTF. The CDR3 DNA reads TGCGCCAGCAGCCAAGATACGTCGGGGTACTATGGCTACACCTTC.

The chain carries TRBV5-4 and TRBJ1-4, with 10 bases that match TRBD1. The CDR3 loop spans 14 amino acids. Germline V lookup: CDR1 SGHNT, CDR2 YYREEE (reference sequence). V shed 5 bases, J shed 6 bases, and the junction held 4 bases outside the gene matches. The CDR3 nucleotides are TGTGCCAGCAGTTGGACAGGGGGAGATGAAAAACTGTTTTTT. This sequence encodes CASSWTGGDEKLFF.

This clone turned up a few times. This sequence joins TRBV19 and TRBJ1-3; a weak D match, TRBD1 (5 bases). With 2 bases removed from V and 0 bases from J, the gap between germline ends came to 5 bases. The length of the CDR3 is 14 residues. Germline CDR1 and CDR2: LNHDA and SQIVND (reference sequence). CDR3 in amino acids: CASSIRGSGNTIYF. The CDR3 DNA follows: TGTGCCAGTAGTATAAGGGGCTCTGGAAACACCATATATTTT.

This clone occurred a few times. The chain couples TRBV5-1 to TRBJ1-1, with a possible D match to TRBD1 (6 bases). Trimming left V 1 base short and J 4 bases short, with 14 bases between. The CDR3 length is 15 residues. CDR1 and CDR2 from the germline V gene are SGHRS and YFSETQ. Here the CDR3 DNA reads TGCGCCAGCAGCTTGAGCTACGGGGGCGGCACTGAAGCTTTCTTT. Its translation: CASSLSYGGGTEAFF. The complete variable domain, with remaining parts taken from reference TRBV5-1 and TRBJ1-1, reads KAGVTQTPRYLIKTRGQQVTLSCSPISGHRSVSWYQQTPGQGLQFLFEYFSETQRNKGNFPGRFSGRQFSNSRSEMNVSTLELGDSALYLCASSLSYGGGTEAFFGQGTRLTVV.

V and J are TRBV14 and TRBJ1-6; 10 bases match TRBD1. The J segment lost 2 bases and the V segment lost 2 bases, leaving 9 bases of the junction unmatched. The CDR3 sequence is 19 residues long. CDR1 and CDR2 (germline): SGHDN, FVKESK. CDR3 sequence: CASSQSDRGGGPYNSPLHF. The CDR3 nucleotides read TGTGCCAGCAGCCAATCGGACAGGGGGGGAGGCCCCTATAATTCACCCCTCCACTTT.

CDR3 amino acids: CASSELSGGNTEAFF. The CDR3 nucleotides are TGTGCCAGCAGTGAACTGTCAGGGGGGAACACTGAAGCTTTCTTT. This chain links TRBV6-1 with TRBJ1-1; 7 bases are a match to TRBD1. Looked up from germline, CDR1 is MNHNS and CDR2 is SASEGT. J was trimmed by 1 base and V by 2 bases; bases with no gene match: 4. This CDR3 region has 15 residues.

The chain is built from TRBV29-1 and TRBJ1-1; D perhaps matches TRBD1 (5 bases). The CDR3 is made up of 12 amino acids. Germline CDR1 and CDR2: SQVTM and ANQGSEA. DNA for the CDR3: TGCAGTGCCGGACAAAGGAACACTGAAGCTTTCTTT. Protein product: CSAGQRNTEAFF.

This clone was seen just once. This chain uses TRBV30 with TRBJ1-3; possible D gene TRBD1, 5 bases. Trimming stripped 0 bases from V and 1 base from J, with 10 bases between. The CDR3 has 15 residues. Germline V lookup: CDR1 GTSNPN, CDR2 SVGIG (reference sequence). The CDR3 DNA reads as TGTGCCTGGAGTGTTACGGGGGGATCTGGAAACACCATATATTTT. It specifies CAWSVTGGSGNTIYF.

The rearrangement joins TRBV7-9 to TRBJ1-1, with 8 bases matching TRBD1. The CDR3 consists of 15 residues. Trimming at V came to 5 bases and at J to 2 bases, leaving 7 bases not matched to a gene. The V gene's germline CDR1 is SEHNR and CDR2 FQNEAQ (reference sequence). The CDR3 DNA sequence: TGTGCCAGCAGCCCTATGGGACAGGCCAACACTGAAGCTTTCTTT. Its protein is CASSPMGQANTEAFF.

This clone was observed a few times. The chain recombines TRBV19 with TRBJ1-5; 9 positions match TRBD1. The J segment lost 6 bases and the V segment lost 5 bases, leaving 8 bases of the junction unmatched. The CDR3 length is 15 residues. The germline CDR1 and CDR2 sequences are LNHDA and SQIVND (reference sequence). CDR3 nucleotide sequence: TGTGCCAGTAGTCGGACAGGGGATATTAGTCAGCCCCAGCATTTT. Amino acid sequence: CASSRTGDISQPQHF.

The rearrangement links TRBV5-6 to TRBJ2-5; no clear D gene. This CDR3 comprises 13 residues. From germline, CDR1 is SGHDT and CDR2 YYEEEE. Trimming stripped 0 bases from V and 5 bases from J, with 8 bases between. DNA for the CDR3: TGTGCCAGCAGCTTGGTGGTCCGGGAGACCCAGTACTTC. Translated: CASSLVVRETQYF.

CDR3 sequence reads: CASSFGDSNTGELFF. CDR3 DNA: TGCGCCAGCAGCTTCGGGGACTCCAACACCGGGGAGCTGTTTTTT. V and J are TRBV5-1 and TRBJ2-2; D might be TRBD2 (6 bases). The CDR3 is 15 residues long. Trimming left V 2 bases short and J 2 bases short, with 10 bases between. Germline V gene lookup returns CDR1 SGHRS and CDR2 YFSETQ.

The rearrangement links TRBV9 to TRBJ1-1, with D perhaps matching TRBD1 (5 bases). The CDR3 contains 13 residues. V gave up 3 bases and J gave up 2 bases, with 8 bases separating them. CDR1 is SGDLS, CDR2 YYNGEE, per germline. The CDR3 DNA sequence: TGTGCCAGCAGCGGACAGTTTAACACTGAAGCTTTCTTT. Amino acids: CASSGQFNTEAFF.

The chain employs TRBV6-6 and TRBJ2-2, with D perhaps matching TRBD2 (5 bases). Germline V lookup: CDR1 MNHNY, CDR2 SVGAGI (reference sequence). V was cut by 6 bases and J by 0 bases, with 8 bases left in between. CDR3 length equals 14 residues. For the CDR3, the DNA is TGTGCCAGCAGGGACTTCTCGAACACCGGGGAGCTGTTTTTT. It yields the protein CASRDFSNTGELFF.

The gene calls are TRBV10-2 and TRBJ2-7; TRBD2 matches 7 bases. Germline CDR1 is WSHSY and CDR2 is SAAADI. Trimming removed 5 bases from V and 0 bases from J; junction bases left unmatched: 10. The CDR3 spans 16 residues. The CDR3 sequence is CASSLLLGGSSYEQYF. The DNA for the CDR3 is TGCGCCAGCAGTCTTCTCCTTGGCGGGAGCTCCTACGAGCAGTACTTC.

The chain employs TRBV29-1 and TRBJ1-5; no firm D call. Germline assignment: CDR1 SQVTM and CDR2 ANQGSEA. V lost 6 bases and J 2 bases, leaving 14 bases between the germline ends. The CDR3 contains 14 residues. CDR3 coding DNA: TGCAGCGTCACAACTGTATCGGGCAATCAGCCCCAGCATTTT. This codes for CSVTTVSGNQPQHF.

J is TRBJ1-2 and V is TRBV5-1; unclear D gene. This CDR3 spans 15 amino acids. With 1 base removed from V and 7 bases from J, the gap between germline ends came to 17 bases. From germline, CDR1 is SGHRS and CDR2 YFSETQ. CDR3 bases: TGCGCCAGCAGCTTGTTAGGAGGAACCGAGGTTGGCTACACCTTC. This encodes CASSLLGGTEVGYTF.

The chain carries TRBV6-5 and TRBJ1-1; D gene unclear. The V and J ends lost 5 bases and 4 bases respectively, with 11 bases between them. Germline CDR1 MNHEY, CDR2 SVGAGI. The CDR3 is made up of 13 amino acids. In DNA, the CDR3 is TGTGCCAGCAGTATGGGGAGGTTCACTGAAGCTTTCTTT. Encoded protein: CASSMGRFTEAFF.

As to this clone: Additional DNA sequences in this sample encode the identical CDR3. The J gene is TRBJ2-2, the V gene TRBV7-3, with D unclear. Germline CDR1 SGHTA, CDR2 FQGTGA. The CDR3 has 12 residues. Trimming pared 2 bases from V and 6 bases from J, leaving 4 bases between. As DNA, the CDR3 is TGTGCCAGCAGCTTAGGCGCCGGGGAGCTGTTTTTT. Its translation is CASSLGAGELFF.

The chain couples TRBV18 to TRBJ1-4, with a possible D match to TRBD1 (5 bases). The CDR3 contains 15 residues. CDR1 and CDR2 from the germline V gene are KGHSH and LQKENI. V dropped 5 bases and J dropped 5 bases, with 15 bases sitting between them. The DNA of the CDR3 is TGTGCCAGCTCATTACGACAGACCAAAAATGAAAAACTGTTTTTT. This encodes CASSLRQTKNEKLFF.

The chain combines TRBV6-1 with TRBJ1-2; possibly TRBD1 for D (5 bases). Trimming removed 7 bases from V and 3 bases from J, with 12 bases in between. Germline V gene data show CDR1 as MNHNS and CDR2 as SASEGT. There are 13 residues in the CDR3. The CDR3 nucleotides read TGTGCCAGCACGGCAGGGAGGGACTATGGCTACACCTTC. It is translated as CASTAGRDYGYTF.

The chain combines TRBV4-3 with TRBJ2-7, with 7 bases lining up with TRBD1. Germline lookup yields CDR1 LGHNA and CDR2 YSLEER. The V and J ends lost 1 base and 7 bases, in that order; junction bases with no gene match: 13. CDR3 size: 16 residues. CDR3 sequence (DNA): TGCGCCAGCAGCCAAGGGGGCCCACAGGGGATAGGGGAGCAGTACTTC. This encodes CASSQGGPQGIGEQYF.

The CDR3: CASSAKSSGRGTDTQYF. The CDR3 DNA follows: TGTGCCAGCAGTGCCAAGAGTAGCGGGAGGGGTACAGATACGCAGTATTTT. The chain couples TRBV2 to TRBJ2-3, with TRBD2 identical over 11 bases. Trimming took 4 bases from V and 3 from J; bases not matched to a gene: 9. The germline CDR1 and CDR2 sequences are SNHLY and FYNNEI. The CDR3 length is 17 residues.

The rearrangement uses TRBV7-5 and TRBJ2-7; the table's D call, TRBD2, was not checked against the DNA. TRBV7-5 is annotated as a pseudogene. CDR3 length equals 14 residues. Here the CDR3 DNA reads TGTGCCAGACGGGAGGAGGCCAGCTCCTACGAGCAGTACTTC. Its protein product is CARREEASSYEQYF.

This clone was recorded only once. The chain couples TRBV5-1 to TRBJ1-1, with D possibly TRBD1 on 6 matching bases. CDR3 length: 15 amino acids. Germline CDR1 and CDR2: SGHRS and YFSETQ. V lost 1 base and J lost 2, with 12 bases in between. This CDR3 is CASSLTRTVNTEAFF. CDR3 nucleotides: TGCGCCAGCAGCTTGACTCGGACAGTTAACACTGAAGCTTTCTTT.

This clone appeared a few times. The chain carries TRBV6-6 and TRBJ1-1, with TRBD1 matching over 8 bases. The CDR3 consists of 12 residues. Germline V CDR1 and CDR2: MNHNY, SVGAGI (reference sequence). V shed 2 bases and J 12 bases; nucleotides not matched to a gene: 5. The CDR3 DNA reads as TGTGCCAGCAGTTACCGACAGGGGAATACTTTCTTT. This sequence encodes CASSYRQGNTFF.

The chain is built from TRBV5-6 and TRBJ2-7; D possibly corresponds to TRBD1 (6 bases). The CDR3 is 15 amino acids. Trimming removed 3 bases from V and 1 base from J, with 14 bases in between. CDR1 is SGHDT, CDR2 YYEEEE, per germline. The CDR3 is CASSSTWDTSYEQYF. Written as DNA, the CDR3 is TGTGCCAGCAGCTCAACTTGGGACACTTCCTACGAGCAGTACTTC.